The clone carrying this T cell receptor beta chain was seen just once. Its specificity is not known. This sample was taken from a study of PD-1 blockade in classical Hodgkin lymphoma. In the study overall: With a 2-week interval, patients received intravenous nivolumab at 3 mg/kg. Whole-study findings and limits: Only CD4+ TCR diversity, not CD8+, had risen significantly by C4D1. Lower baseline TCR diversity marked trial partial responders and progressors.

Time point defined: cycle 4 day 1 (C4D1), after more than five weeks of nivolumab. Each patient's relapse followed autologous stem cell transplantation, and brentuximab vedotin exposure varied. The CDR3 loop spans 14 amino acids. The V gene's germline CDR1 is LNHDA and CDR2 SQIVND (reference sequence). J lost 5 bases, V lost 11 bases, and 13 bases had no gene match. Produced via immunoSEQ multiplex PCR; TCRdb's table is partial and in-frame only. Of tens of thousands of clones in the sample, 90% are singletons; the top ten hold 2.5% to 3.5%. The genes are TRBV19 and TRBJ1-1, with 8 bases identical to TRBD1. Specimen: peripheral blood mononuclear cells (PBMCs), collected before the fourth cycle of nivolumab. This TCR was sampled from a human donor with classical Hodgkin lymphoma. CDR3 nucleotide sequence: TGTGCCTGCCTACTGACAGGGGTAGCGACTGAAGCTTTCTTT. Translated, it gives CACLLTGVATEAFF. The variable domain in full, completed from reference TRBV19 and TRBJ1-1, reads DGGITQSPKYLFRKEGQNVTLSCEQNLNHDAMYWYRQDPGQGLRLIYYSQIVNDFQKGDIAEGYSVSREKKESFPLTVTSAQKNPTAFYLCACLLTGVATEAFFGQGTRLTVV.